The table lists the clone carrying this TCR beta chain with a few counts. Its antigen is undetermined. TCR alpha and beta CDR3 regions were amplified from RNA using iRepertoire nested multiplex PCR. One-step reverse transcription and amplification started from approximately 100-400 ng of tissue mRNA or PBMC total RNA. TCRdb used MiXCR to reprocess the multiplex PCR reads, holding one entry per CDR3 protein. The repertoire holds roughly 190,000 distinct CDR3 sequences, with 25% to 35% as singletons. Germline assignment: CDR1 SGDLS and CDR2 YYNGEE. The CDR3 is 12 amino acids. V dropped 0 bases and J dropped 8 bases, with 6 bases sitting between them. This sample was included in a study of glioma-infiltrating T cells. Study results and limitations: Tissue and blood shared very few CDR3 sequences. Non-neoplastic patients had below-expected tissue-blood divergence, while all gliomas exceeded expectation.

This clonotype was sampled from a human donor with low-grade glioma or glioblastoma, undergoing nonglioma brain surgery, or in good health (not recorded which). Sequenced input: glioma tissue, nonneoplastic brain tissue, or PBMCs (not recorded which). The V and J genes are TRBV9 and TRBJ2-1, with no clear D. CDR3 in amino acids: CASSVGAYEQFF. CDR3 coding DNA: TGTGCCAGCAGCGTAGGTGCGTATGAGCAGTTCTTC.